One sample yielded the 10 T cell receptor beta chains listed below, sequenced in a study of T cell responses to AZD1222 COVID-19 vaccine. Generated by immunoSEQ multiplex PCR, the TCRdb table keeps only in-frame clones and is missing some. Here the sample spans 150,000 to 200,000 clones, about 91% being singletons. This specimen was peripheral blood, taken 28 days after the second AZD1222 dose. The receptors come from an adult who received the AZD1222 COVID-19 vaccine.

The chain couples TRBV5-1 to TRBJ2-1, with TRBD2 matching over 8 bases. This CDR3 spans 15 amino acids. Germline CDR1 and CDR2: SGHRS and YFSETQ. V shed 1 base and J 4 bases; nucleotides not matched to a gene: 4. The CDR3 DNA sequence: TGCGCCAGCAGCTTGAATAGCGGGGCGTACAATGAGCAGTTCTTC. Translation: CASSLNSGAYNEQFF.

This clone was detected only once. The chain has TRBV14 and TRBJ1-2; TRBD1 is a possible D gene (5 bases). V dropped 0 bases and J dropped 4 bases, with 9 bases sitting between them. CDR3 length: 14 residues. CDR1 is SGHDN, CDR2 FVKESK, per germline. This CDR3 reads CASSQDQGIYGYTF. The CDR3 DNA sequence: TGTGCCAGCAGCCAAGACCAGGGTATCTATGGCTACACCTTC.

This chain links TRBV6-5 with TRBJ2-2; perhaps TRBD1 as D (5 bases). The CDR3 has 15 amino acids. Trimming left V 6 bases short and J 4 bases short, with 15 bases between. CDR1 MNHEY and CDR2 SVGAGI come from the germline V gene. The CDR3 nucleotides read TGTGCCAGCAGCAGACGCCTGGGGCCCACCGGGGAGCTGTTTTTT. Its protein product is CASSRRLGPTGELFF.

This chain uses TRBV6-4 with TRBJ1-5; D might be TRBD1 (5 bases). Germline loops: CDR1 MRHNA, CDR2 SNTAGT. CDR3 length: 14 residues. V was trimmed by 6 bases and J by 4 bases, leaving 13 bases between them. In DNA form, the CDR3 reads TGTGCCAGCAGGGGGACGAGGGGAAATCAGCCCCAGCATTTT. The encoded protein is CASRGTRGNQPQHF.

This sequence joins TRBV6-5 and TRBJ1-2; TRBD1 is a possible D gene (5 bases). Germline lookup yields CDR1 MNHEY and CDR2 SVGAGI. Deletions cut 4 bases from V and 3 bases from J, with 15 bases between. The CDR3 totals 15 residues. This CDR3 reads CASSSAGRGYYGYTF. For the CDR3, the DNA is TGTGCCAGCAGTTCCGCAGGGAGGGGTTACTATGGCTACACCTTC.

The chain uses TRBV23-1 and TRBJ1-1; D uncertain. TRBV23-1 is filed as an ORF, its function uncertain. The CDR3 spans 16 residues. V shed 0 bases and J shed 5 bases, with 16 bases lying between them. CDR3 DNA: TGCGCCAGCAGTCAATCGGCCCCCGGGCTGGGTACTGAAGCTTTCTTT. The encoded protein is CASSQSAPGLGTEAFF.

The CDR3 bases are TGTGCCAGCAGTTCCCCGTCGGTGTACCATGGCTACACCTTC. It yields the protein CASSSPSVYHGYTF. V usage is TRBV27 and J usage is TRBJ1-2; D gene ambiguous. The CDR3 sequence is 14 residues long. Per germline, CDR1 MNHEY and CDR2 SMNVEV (reference sequence). V lost 4 bases to trimming and J lost 6 bases, with 15 bases between them.

J is TRBJ1-6 and V is TRBV7-9; 8 bases are a match to TRBD1. The CDR3 runs to 16 residues. V shed 7 bases, J shed 7 bases, and the junction held 12 bases outside the gene matches. CDR1 is SEHNR and CDR2 is FQNEAQ in the germline V gene (reference sequence). As DNA, the CDR3 is TGTGCCAGCACCCTCCTAGGCAGGGGGCACAATTCACCCCTCCACTTT. Amino acid sequence: CASTLLGRGHNSPLHF.

The chain's CDR3 is CASSLGVAGNEKLFF. DNA for the CDR3: TGTGCCAGCAGTCTAGGGGTTGCAGGGAATGAAAAACTGTTTTTT. V is TRBV6-5 and J is TRBJ1-4, with a possible D match to TRBD1 (5 bases). Trimming shortened V by 5 bases and J by 5 bases, and 15 bases separated the two germline ends. Germline V CDR1 and CDR2: MNHEY, SVGAGI. The CDR3 totals 15 residues.

In DNA, the CDR3 is TGTGCCAGCAACACAGGGACCAATGAGCAGTTCTTC. Translated, it gives CASNTGTNEQFF. The chain couples TRBV6-5 to TRBJ2-1; D is possibly TRBD1 (6 bases). CDR1 is MNHEY, CDR2 SVGAGI, per germline. V gave up 7 bases and J gave up 6 bases, with 10 bases separating them. This CDR3 region has 12 residues.